This is a list of T cell receptor beta chains from one sample in a study of blood T cell repertoires in COVID-19. TCRdb's copy holds only in-frame clones and misses some; the assay was immunoSEQ multiplex PCR. The sample carries around 290,000 clones, approximately 89% recorded once. The sample consisted of PBMCs or T cells enriched from blood (not recorded which). The receptors were sampled from a woman between 18 and 29 years old who had recovered from COVID-19. Each CDR3 is given with its conserved first and last residue. D genes are given only for firm matches. Not all rows give a size; the values are once, few, many and, for expanded clones, a class.

cdr3_aa cdr3_nt d_call j_call clone_size v_call
CASSSDNSNTGELFF TGCGCCAGCAGCTCGGACAACTCGAACACCGGGGAGCTGTTTTTT . TRBJ2-2 . TRBV5-1
CASSVLAGPPNTGELFF TGTGCCAGCAGCGTACTAGCGGGACCACCGAACACCGGGGAGCTGTTTTTT TRBD2 TRBJ2-2 . TRBV9
CASSQGTGGNQPQHF TGTGCCAGCAGCCAGGGGACAGGGGGCAATCAGCCCCAGCATTTT TRBD1 TRBJ1-5 . TRBV3-1/TRBV3-2
CAWRRTGSSGNTIYF TGTGCCTGGAGGCGGACAGGCAGCTCTGGAAACACCATATATTTT TRBD1 TRBJ1-3 . TRBV30
CAARGSFVVGYTF TGTGCCGCCCGCGGGTCATTCGTCGTGGGCTACACCTTC . TRBJ1-2 . TRBV19
CASTLGRVGELFF TGTGCCAGTACCCTAGGGCGGGTCGGGGAGCTGTTTTTT . TRBJ2-2 once TRBV19
CASSQETGLAGDTYEQYF TGCGCCAGCAGCCAAGAAACGGGACTAGCGGGAGATACCTACGAGCAGTACTTC TRBD2 TRBJ2-7 . TRBV4-1
CASSQDLGGTGELFF TGCGCCAGCAGCCAAGATCTGGGGGGCACCGGGGAGCTGTTTTTT . TRBJ2-2 once TRBV4-3
CASSLVRGETQYF TGTGCCAGCAGCTTAGTCAGGGGGGAGACCCAGTACTTC TRBD1 TRBJ2-5 . TRBV7-7
CASSQDQGQGGYGYTF TGTGCCAGCAGCCAAGATCAAGGACAGGGGGGCTATGGCTACACCTTC TRBD1 TRBJ1-2 . TRBV4-2
CTSRQTSGPDNEQFF TGCACCAGCAGGCAGACTAGCGGACCAGACAATGAGCAGTTCTTC . TRBJ2-1 . TRBV1
CASSGMTGPEQYF TGTGCCAGCAGTGGGATGACAGGTCCCGAGCAGTACTTC . TRBJ2-7 . TRBV7-9
CASSTPRRGPYEKLFF TGTGCCAGTAGTACCCCCCGCAGGGGGCCGTATGAAAAACTGTTTTTT TRBD1 TRBJ1-4 . TRBV19
CASSQSPSGSNEQFF TGTGCCAGCAGCCAAAGTCCTAGCGGCTCAAATGAGCAGTTCTTC TRBD2 TRBJ2-1 . TRBV7-6
CASSPWGDGYTF TGTGCCAGCTCCCCCTGGGGAGATGGCTACACCTTC . TRBJ1-2 . TRBV18
CATQQREGWAYEQYF TGTGCCACCCAGCAGCGGGAGGGTTGGGCCTACGAGCAGTACTTC TRBD2 TRBJ2-7 . TRBV15
CSGQGVGNTIYF TGTTCCGGACAGGGGGTAGGAAACACCATATATTTT TRBD1 TRBJ1-3 . TRBV28
CASSQRNEQFF TGTGCCAGCAGCCAGCGCAATGAGCAGTTCTTC . TRBJ2-1 . TRBV11-2
CASSTGDTQYF TGTGCCAGCAGCACAGGAGATACGCAGTATTTT . TRBJ2-3 . TRBV4-2
CASSQDQGLVYEQYF TGTGCCAGCAGCCAAGACCAGGGACTGGTATACGAGCAGTACTTC . TRBJ2-7 . TRBV14
CASSCEMGLERVPDTQYF TGTGCCAGCAGTTGCGAAATGGGACTTGAACGCGTTCCAGATACGCAGTATTTT . TRBJ2-3 . TRBV28
CAWSLHSGTGPGNTIYF TGTGCCTGGAGTCTCCATTCCGGGACAGGGCCTGGAAACACCATATATTTT TRBD1 TRBJ1-3 . TRBV30
CASSFIPGQGPTNEKLFF TGTGCCAGCAGCTTTATCCCCGGACAGGGTCCAACTAATGAAAAACTGTTTTTT TRBD1 TRBJ1-4 . TRBV7-6
CASSFGTAGGSPLHF TGTGCCAGCAGCTTTGGGACGGCGGGAGGTTCACCCCTCCACTTT . TRBJ1-6 once TRBV13
CASTSLAGLAGGNEQFF TGTGCCAGCACAAGTTTGGCGGGACTAGCGGGAGGAAATGAGCAGTTCTTC TRBD2 TRBJ2-1 . TRBV28
CASSRLQGADYGYTF TGTGCCAGCAGCCGACTGCAGGGGGCTGACTATGGCTACACCTTC TRBD1 TRBJ1-2 once TRBV7-9
CASSLLAGPSYEQYF TGTGCCAGCAGCTTACTAGCGGGCCCCTCCTACGAGCAGTACTTC TRBD2 TRBJ2-7 . TRBV7-3
CASSSRLAGGDNEQFF TGTGCCAGCAGCTCCCGCCTAGCGGGAGGGGACAATGAGCAGTTCTTC TRBD2 TRBJ2-1 . TRBV11-2
CASSLDPGMNEQFF TGTGCCAGCAGCTTAGATCCAGGGATGAATGAGCAGTTCTTC . TRBJ2-1 . TRBV11-2
CASSPQGNTEAFF TGTGCCAGCTCACCCCAGGGGAACACTGAAGCTTTCTTT . TRBJ1-1 . TRBV18
CASSSSSGTGNYGYTF TGTGCCAGCAGCTCGTCTTCCGGGACAGGGAACTATGGCTACACCTTC TRBD1 TRBJ1-2 . TRBV11-3
CASSIIRESETQYF TGTGCCAGTAGTATAATCAGGGAATCCGAGACCCAGTACTTC . TRBJ2-5 . TRBV19
CASSPLIGTGGDGYTF TGTGCCAGCAGTCCCCTTATAGGTACAGGTGGTGATGGCTACACCTTC . TRBJ1-2 . TRBV27
CAINTGTGTSPSGNTIYF TGTGCCATCAATACCGGGACAGGGACAAGCCCCTCTGGAAACACCATATATTTT TRBD1 TRBJ1-3 . TRBV10-3
CTSPRSESHEQFF TGCACCAGCCCCCGCTCCGAAAGCCATGAGCAGTTCTTC . TRBJ2-1 . TRBV1
CASRTGGSNTGELFF TGTGCCAGCAGAACAGGGGGCTCAAACACCGGGGAGCTGTTTTTT TRBD1 TRBJ2-2 . TRBV2
CASSQGPPGSGYGYTF TGTGCCAGCAGCCAGGGTCCCCCAGGGTCAGGGTATGGCTACACCTTC . TRBJ1-2 . TRBV11-3
CASSQDLGGMSTDTQYF TGTGCCAGCAGCCAAGATCTCGGCGGGATGAGCACAGATACGCAGTATTTT . TRBJ2-3 . TRBV14
CSVEDLDRRPGETQYF TGCAGCGTTGAAGATCTAGACAGGAGGCCGGGAGAGACCCAGTACTTC . TRBJ2-5 . TRBV29-1
CASSDGGGVETQYF TGTGCCAGCAGTGATGGGGGGGGCGTAGAGACCCAGTACTTC . TRBJ2-5 few TRBV6-1
CASSHRRGLADNEQFF TGCGCCAGCAGCCATAGACGGGGACTAGCCGACAATGAGCAGTTCTTC TRBD2 TRBJ2-1 . TRBV4-3
CASSQDRFGGGGSGETQYF TGCGCCAGCAGCCAAGACCGGTTTGGCGGGGGAGGCTCGGGAGAGACCCAGTACTTC TRBD2 TRBJ2-5 . TRBV4-3
CAWSPSRGEAFF TGTGCCTGGAGTCCCAGCAGGGGGGAAGCTTTCTTT TRBD1 TRBJ1-1 few TRBV30
CASTHNREERSPLHF TGCGCCAGCACCCATAACAGGGAAGAGCGGTCACCCCTCCACTTT . TRBJ1-6 . TRBV10-2
CASRGTYLSYEQYF TGTGCCAGCAGGGGGACTTACCTCTCCTACGAGCAGTACTTC . TRBJ2-7 . TRBV2
CAISDSGSANEKLFF TGTGCCATCAGTGATTCAGGGTCGGCTAATGAAAAACTGTTTTTT . TRBJ1-4 . TRBV10-3
CASSSKAGYDQPQHF TGTGCCAGCAGCTCAAAGGCGGGGTATGATCAGCCCCAGCATTTT . TRBJ1-5 . TRBV27
CASSWKGSGSYNEQFF TGTGCCAGCAGCTGGAAAGGTAGCGGGAGTTACAATGAGCAGTTCTTC TRBD2 TRBJ2-1 . TRBV13
CTSSQDQQHQTYEQYF TGCACCAGCAGCCAAGATCAACAACACCAGACCTACGAGCAGTACTTC . TRBJ2-7 few TRBV1
CASSQEGARNTIYF TGTGCCAGCAGCCAAGAGGGGGCTAGAAACACCATATATTTT . TRBJ1-3 . TRBV14
CASSPQAVPGNTIYF TGTGCCAGCAGTCCACAAGCGGTGCCTGGAAACACCATATATTTT . TRBJ1-3 . TRBV6-4